What follows are 13 T cell receptor beta chains derived from one specimen sequenced in a study of vaccination and CD4 T cells after COVID-19. The Oncomine TCR Beta short-read assay generated sequence data from the DNA of cultured CD4+ T cells. MiXCR, run by TCRdb on the PCR reads, gives a single entry per CDR3 protein. The sample lists over 9,000 distinct CDR3 sequences; about a quarter were seen once. These receptors have no known antigen. Treatment of the sample: roughly 11-day PBMC culture with coronavirus spike peptide pools or control peptides (ViraFEST assay). Sequenced material: CD4+ T cells from blood, cultured in vitro, taken after SARS-CoV-2 vaccination. These receptors all stem from a human donor who had recovered from COVID-19.

In DNA form, the CDR3 reads TGTGCCAGCAAAACCGGGGTGAACACTGAAGCTTTCTTT. Its translation: CASKTGVNTEAFF. V usage is TRBV28 and J usage is TRBJ1-1, with D hard to call. The CDR3 is 13 amino acids. Between the trimmed V and J ends, which lost 7 bases and 0 bases, there was a span of 9 bases. Germline values: CDR1 MDHEN, CDR2 SYDVKM.

The chain is built from TRBV4-3 and TRBJ2-5, with 9 bases identical to TRBD1. The CDR3 extends over 15 amino acids. The germline CDR1 and CDR2 sequences are LGHNA and YSLEER. J lost 2 bases, V lost 4 bases, and 5 bases had no gene match. The DNA of the CDR3 is TGCGCCAGCAGCCTTAGAGACAGGGGGCAAGAGACCCAGTACTTC. Translated: CASSLRDRGQETQYF.

This clonotype was seen only a few times. The chain combines TRBV19 with TRBJ2-1; no clear D gene. Looked up from germline, CDR1 is LNHDA and CDR2 is SQIVND (reference sequence). The CDR3 totals 14 residues. Deletions cut 4 bases from V and 5 bases from J, with 12 bases between. CDR3 loop: CASSRFGIDNEQFF. The CDR3 DNA follows: TGTGCCAGTAGTAGGTTTGGGATCGACAATGAGCAGTTCTTC.

A single count supports this clonotype. The chain carries TRBV5-8 and TRBJ2-3; perhaps TRBD2 as D (5 bases). This CDR3 is built from 14 residues. V lost 6 bases and J 6 bases, leaving 17 bases between the germline ends. The germline gives CDR1 SGHTS, CDR2 YDEGEE. This CDR3 is CASITIVGSDTQYF. The CDR3 nucleotides read TGTGCCAGCATCACCATAGTGGGGAGCGATACGCAGTATTTT.

The sample holds a few counts of this clonotype. The genes are TRBV18 and TRBJ2-7, with a possible D match to TRBD1 (7 bases). The V gene lost 6 bases and the J gene lost 0 bases, with 15 bases spanning the gap. Germline V gives CDR1 KGHSH, CDR2 LQKENI. The CDR3 has 15 residues. The CDR3: CASSLRGDSSYEQYF. The CDR3 DNA sequence: TGTGCCAGCTCCCTGAGGGGGGACAGCTCCTACGAGCAGTACTTC.

V and J are TRBV18 and TRBJ1-5, with unresolved D. This CDR3 has 13 residues. The V end lost 2 bases, the J end lost 4 bases, and 6 bases lay between the germline ends. Germline V gives CDR1 KGHSH, CDR2 LQKENI. CDR3 DNA sequence: TGTGCCAGCTCACCATTCGGAAATCAGCCCCAGCATTTT. This sequence encodes CASSPFGNQPQHF.

This clonotype was observed a handful of times. The rearrangement uses TRBV19 and TRBJ2-6, with D hard to call. There are 13 residues in the CDR3. Germline values: CDR1 LNHDA, CDR2 SQIVND (reference sequence). V lost 7 bases to trimming and J lost 0 bases, with 4 bases between them. This chain's CDR3 is CASKDSGANVLTF. The CDR3 coding sequence is TGTGCCAGTAAAGACTCTGGGGCCAACGTCCTGACTTTC.

This clonotype came up a few times. The chain uses TRBV7-3 and TRBJ2-3; 8 bases align to TRBD1. Unmatched junction bases numbered 4, after V lost 5 bases and J lost 0 bases. CDR3 length: 15 residues. Looked up from germline, CDR1 is SGHTA and CDR2 is FQGTGA. The CDR3: CASSATGVSTDTQYF. The DNA for the CDR3 is TGTGCCAGCAGCGCGACAGGGGTTAGCACAGATACGCAGTATTTT. Together with reference TRBV7-3 and TRBJ2-3, the CDR3 gives the full variable domain: GAGVSQTPSNKVTEKGKYVELRCDPISGHTALYWYRQSLGQGPEFLIYFQGTGAADDSGLPNDRFFAVRPEGSVSTLKIQRTERGDSAVYLCASSATGVSTDTQYFGPGTRLTVL.

The rearrangement joins TRBV5-6 to TRBJ1-1, with D possibly being TRBD1 (5 bases). Germline V lookup: CDR1 SGHDT, CDR2 YYEEEE. This CDR3 has 15 amino acids. V lost 4 bases and J lost 3, with 16 bases in between. CDR3 in amino acids: CASSRAQGVYTEAFF. For the CDR3, the DNA is TGTGCCAGCAGCCGGGCCCAGGGTGTCTACACTGAAGCTTTCTTT.

This chain links TRBV4-3 with TRBJ2-7; the D is unclear. CDR3 length: 15 amino acids. The V gene lost 2 bases and the J gene lost 2 bases, with 13 bases spanning the gap. Looked up from germline, CDR1 is LGHNA and CDR2 is YSLEER. In DNA form, the CDR3 reads TGCGCCAGCAGCCAATTTTTGTCGCCAACCTACGAGCAGTACTTC. Translation: CASSQFLSPTYEQYF.

The chain has TRBV10-1 and TRBJ1-1; D gene ambiguous. This CDR3 is built from 14 residues. CDR1 is WNHNN, CDR2 SYGVQD, per germline (reference sequence). The V end was cut by 0 bases, the J end by 1 base, with 6 bases between. This CDR3 reads CASSESQPNTEAFF. CDR3 DNA: TGCGCCAGCAGTGAGTCACAGCCGAACACTGAAGCTTTCTTT.

This clonotype was seen more than once but under ten times. The chain is built from TRBV24-1 and TRBJ2-1; D uncertain. This CDR3 comprises 15 residues. With 5 bases removed from V and 8 bases from J, the gap between germline ends came to 18 bases. CDR1 KGHDR and CDR2 SFDVKD come from the germline V gene. The CDR3 reads CATSAEPPRGDEQFF. The DNA for the CDR3 is TGTGCCACCAGTGCCGAACCCCCGAGAGGCGATGAGCAGTTCTTC.

The chain is built from TRBV2 and TRBJ2-7, with TRBD2 matching 9 bases. This CDR3 is 15 amino acids long. The V and J ends lost 3 bases and 3 bases, in that order; junction bases with no gene match: 6. CDR1 is SNHLY and CDR2 is FYNNEI in the germline V gene. The chain's CDR3 is CASSDSSGRRYEQYF. DNA for the CDR3: TGTGCCAGCAGTGACTCCAGCGGGAGGCGCTACGAGCAGTACTTC.